This TCR beta chain was observed in a study of T cell repertoires in cytomegalovirus infection. The wider study: It was the public TCR beta signatures that indicated both CMV infection and matching HLA type.

Findings of the study overall: Public TCR beta family frequency separated CMV-and-HLA carriers, including in an independent cohort. The ex vivo response was dominated by HLA-C-restricted CMV-specific TCR beta clonotypes.

TCRdb passed the reads through MiXCR, listing each CDR3 protein once. The sample includes 650,000 to 900,000 distinct CDR3 sequences, approximately 32% of them seen just once. This clonotype has more than one count but fewer than ten. What it recognizes is unknown. Per the germline V gene, CDR1 is SGHDN and CDR2 is FVKESK. The CDR3 consists of 17 residues. Between the trimmed V and J ends, which lost 0 bases and 1 base, there was a span of 12 bases. This clonotype was sampled from a human donor in good health (CMV status not recorded). Some clones in this sample may be carry-over from other donors' samples. The material was cultured CD8+ T cells from PBMCs, obtained from culture after CMV antigen stimulation. The rearrangement links TRBV14 to TRBJ2-2; no firm D call. CDR3 sequence: CASSQDQLQLNTGELFF. Written as DNA, the CDR3 is TGTGCCAGCAGCCAAGATCAGCTCCAGTTGAACACCGGGGAGCTGTTTTTT.